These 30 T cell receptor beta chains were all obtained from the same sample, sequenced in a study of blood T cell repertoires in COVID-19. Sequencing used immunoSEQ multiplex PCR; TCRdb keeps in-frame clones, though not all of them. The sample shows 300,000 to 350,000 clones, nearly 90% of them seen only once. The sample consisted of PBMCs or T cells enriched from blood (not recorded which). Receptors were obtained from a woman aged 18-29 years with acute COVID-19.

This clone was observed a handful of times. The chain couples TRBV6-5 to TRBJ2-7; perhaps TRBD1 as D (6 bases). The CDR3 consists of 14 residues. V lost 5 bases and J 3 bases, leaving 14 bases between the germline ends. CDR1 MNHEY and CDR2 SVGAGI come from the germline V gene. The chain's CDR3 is CASSTSGVRYEQYF. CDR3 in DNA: TGTGCCAGCAGTACCTCAGGGGTGCGCTACGAGCAGTACTTC.

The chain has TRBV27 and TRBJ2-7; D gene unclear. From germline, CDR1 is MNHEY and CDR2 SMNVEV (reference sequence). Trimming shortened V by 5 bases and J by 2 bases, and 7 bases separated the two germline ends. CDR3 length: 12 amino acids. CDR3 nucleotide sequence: TGTGCCAGCAGTCTACCTCCCTACGAGCAGTACTTC. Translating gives CASSLPPYEQYF.

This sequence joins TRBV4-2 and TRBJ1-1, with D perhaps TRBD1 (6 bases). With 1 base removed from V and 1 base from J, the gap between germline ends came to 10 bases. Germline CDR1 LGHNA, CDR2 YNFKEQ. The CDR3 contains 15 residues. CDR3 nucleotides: TGTGCCAGCAGCCAAGTTAACAGGGAGAACACTGAAGCTTTCTTT. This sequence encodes CASSQVNRENTEAFF.

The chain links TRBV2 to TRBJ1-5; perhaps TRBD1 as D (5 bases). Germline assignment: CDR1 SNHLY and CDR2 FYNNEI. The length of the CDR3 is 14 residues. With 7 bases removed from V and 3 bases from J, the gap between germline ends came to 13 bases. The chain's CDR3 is CASTLDSSNQPQHF. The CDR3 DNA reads TGTGCCAGCACTCTCGACAGTTCCAATCAGCCCCAGCATTTT.

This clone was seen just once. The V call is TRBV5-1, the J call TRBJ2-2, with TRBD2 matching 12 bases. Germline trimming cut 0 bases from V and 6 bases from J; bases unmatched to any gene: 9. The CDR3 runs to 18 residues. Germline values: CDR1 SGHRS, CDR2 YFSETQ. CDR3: CASSLALFLAGGPGELFF. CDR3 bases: TGCGCCAGCAGCTTGGCCCTATTCCTAGCGGGAGGGCCCGGGGAGCTGTTTTTT.

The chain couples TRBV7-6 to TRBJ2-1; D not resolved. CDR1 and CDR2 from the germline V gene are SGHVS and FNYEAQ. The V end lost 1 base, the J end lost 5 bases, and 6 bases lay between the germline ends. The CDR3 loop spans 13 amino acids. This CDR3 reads CASSLVGDNEQFF. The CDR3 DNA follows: TGTGCCAGCAGCTTAGTCGGAGACAATGAGCAGTTCTTC.

This CDR3 reads CASSDTSAAGLAHEQFF. The CDR3 DNA is TGTGCCAGCAGTGACACCTCGGCGGCTGGACTAGCACATGAGCAGTTCTTC. This sequence joins TRBV6-4 and TRBJ2-1, with 8 bases fitting TRBD2. CDR1 and CDR2 from the germline V gene are MRHNA and SNTAGT. The CDR3 totals 17 residues. With 2 bases clipped from V and 8 bases from J, the junction kept 14 bases outside the gene matches.

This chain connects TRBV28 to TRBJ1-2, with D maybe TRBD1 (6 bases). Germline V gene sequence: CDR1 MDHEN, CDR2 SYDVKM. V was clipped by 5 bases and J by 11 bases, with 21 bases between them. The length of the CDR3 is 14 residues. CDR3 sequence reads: CASSIQGREIGYTF. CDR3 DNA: TGTGCCAGCAGTATACAGGGACGTGAGATCGGGTACACCTTC.

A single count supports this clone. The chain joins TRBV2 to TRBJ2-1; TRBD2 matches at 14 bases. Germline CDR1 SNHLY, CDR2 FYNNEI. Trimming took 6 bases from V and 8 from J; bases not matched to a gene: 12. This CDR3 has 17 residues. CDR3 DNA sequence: TGTGCCAGCAGGCCACCCGGGACTAGCGGGAGTGTAGATGAGCAGTTCTTC. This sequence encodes CASRPPGTSGSVDEQFF. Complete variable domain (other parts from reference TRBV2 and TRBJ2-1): EPEVTQTPSHQVTQMGQEVILRCVPISNHLYFYWYRQILGQKVEFLVSFYNNEISEKSEIFDDQFSVERPDGSNFTLKIRSTKLEDSAMYFCASRPPGTSGSVDEQFFGPGTRLTVL.

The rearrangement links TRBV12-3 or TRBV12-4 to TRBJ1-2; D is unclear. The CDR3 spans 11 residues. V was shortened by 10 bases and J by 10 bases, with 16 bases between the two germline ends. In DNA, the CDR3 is TGTGCCACCTCAAAGACGGGAAACTACACCTTC. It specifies CATSKTGNYTF.

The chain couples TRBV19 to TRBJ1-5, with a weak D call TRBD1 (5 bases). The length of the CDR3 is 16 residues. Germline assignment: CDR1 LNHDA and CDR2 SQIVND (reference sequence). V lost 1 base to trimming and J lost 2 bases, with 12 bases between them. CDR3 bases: TGTGCCAGTAGTATAGGTACAGGTTATGGCAATCAGCCCCAGCATTTT. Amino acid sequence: CASSIGTGYGNQPQHF.

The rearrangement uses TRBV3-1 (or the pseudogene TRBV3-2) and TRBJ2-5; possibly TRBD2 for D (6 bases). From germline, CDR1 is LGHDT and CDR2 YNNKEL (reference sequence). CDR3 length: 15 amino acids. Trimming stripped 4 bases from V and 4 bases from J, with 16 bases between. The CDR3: CASSRLGQATETQYF. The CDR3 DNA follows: TGTGCCAGCAGCCGACTAGGACAAGCGACAGAGACCCAGTACTTC.

The CDR3 protein is CASSQGKGYTF. CDR3 DNA: TGTGCCAGCAGCCAGGGAAAAGGCTACACCTTC. V is TRBV7-3 and J is TRBJ1-2; tentatively, D is TRBD1 (5 bases). V dropped 5 bases and J dropped 8 bases, with 9 bases sitting between them. Germline V gives CDR1 SGHTA, CDR2 FQGTGA. This CDR3 spans 11 amino acids.

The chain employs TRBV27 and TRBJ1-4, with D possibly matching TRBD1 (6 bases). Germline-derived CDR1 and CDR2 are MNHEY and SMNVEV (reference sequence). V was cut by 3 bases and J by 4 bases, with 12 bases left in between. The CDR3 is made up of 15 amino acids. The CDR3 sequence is CASSFLGGVNEKLFF. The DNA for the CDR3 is TGTGCCAGCAGTTTCTTAGGGGGGGTTAATGAAAAACTGTTTTTT.

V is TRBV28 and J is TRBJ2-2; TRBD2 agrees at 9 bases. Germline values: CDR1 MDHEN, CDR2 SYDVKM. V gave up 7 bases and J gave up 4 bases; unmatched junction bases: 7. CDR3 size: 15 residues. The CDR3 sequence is CASIVSGSGTGELFF. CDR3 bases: TGTGCCAGCATCGTTAGCGGGAGCGGCACCGGGGAGCTGTTTTTT.

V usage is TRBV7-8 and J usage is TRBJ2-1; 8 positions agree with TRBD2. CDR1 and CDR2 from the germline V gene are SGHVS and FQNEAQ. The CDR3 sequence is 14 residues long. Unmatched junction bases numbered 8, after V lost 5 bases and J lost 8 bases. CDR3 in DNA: TGTGCCAGCAGCATTGGACTAGCTCGCGATGAGCAGTTCTTC. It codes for CASSIGLARDEQFF.

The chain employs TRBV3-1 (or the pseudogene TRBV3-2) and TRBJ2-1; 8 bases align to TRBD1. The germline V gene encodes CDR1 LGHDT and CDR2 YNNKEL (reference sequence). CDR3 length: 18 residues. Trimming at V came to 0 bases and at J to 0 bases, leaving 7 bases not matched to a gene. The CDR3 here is CASSQEKGQGASYNEQFF. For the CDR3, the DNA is TGTGCCAGCAGCCAAGAGAAGGGGCAGGGGGCCTCCTACAATGAGCAGTTCTTC.

The CDR3: CASSFQNRQPQHF. As DNA, the CDR3 is TGTGCCAGCAGCTTCCAGAATCGTCAGCCCCAGCATTTT. The chain joins TRBV11-2 to TRBJ1-5, with unresolved D. There are 13 residues in the CDR3. The germline CDR1 and CDR2 sequences are SGHAT and FQNNGV. The ends were cut back, 3 bases at V and 6 bases at J, with 9 bases in the middle.

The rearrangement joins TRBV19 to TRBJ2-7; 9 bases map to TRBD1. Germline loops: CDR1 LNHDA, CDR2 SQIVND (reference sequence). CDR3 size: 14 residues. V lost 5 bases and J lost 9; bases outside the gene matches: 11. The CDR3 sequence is CASSGGGQGSRQYF. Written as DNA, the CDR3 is TGTGCCAGTAGTGGGGGGGGACAGGGAAGCCGGCAGTACTTC.

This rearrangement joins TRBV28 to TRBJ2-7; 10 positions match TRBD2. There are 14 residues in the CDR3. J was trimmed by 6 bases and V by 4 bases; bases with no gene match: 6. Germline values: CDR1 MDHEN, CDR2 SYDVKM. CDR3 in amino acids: CASSSLAGAIEQYF. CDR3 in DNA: TGTGCCAGCAGTTCCCTAGCGGGAGCTATCGAGCAGTACTTC. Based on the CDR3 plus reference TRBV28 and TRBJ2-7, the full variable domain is DVKVTQSSRYLVKRTGEKVFLECVQDMDHENMFWYRQDPGLGLRLIYFSYDVKMKEKGDIPEGYSVSREKKERFSLILESASTNQTSMYLCASSSLAGAIEQYFGPGTRLTVT.

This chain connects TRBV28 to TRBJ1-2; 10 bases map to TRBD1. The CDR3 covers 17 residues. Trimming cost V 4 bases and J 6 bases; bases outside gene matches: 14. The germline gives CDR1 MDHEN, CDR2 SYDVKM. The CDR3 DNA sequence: TGTGCCAGCAGTTCTACTTCAGTTCAGGACAGGGGGGATGGCTACACCTTC. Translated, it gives CASSSTSVQDRGDGYTF.

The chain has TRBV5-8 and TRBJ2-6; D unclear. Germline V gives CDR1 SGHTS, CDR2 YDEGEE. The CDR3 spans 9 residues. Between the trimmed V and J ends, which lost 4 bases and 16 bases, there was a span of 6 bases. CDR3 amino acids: CASSPLLTF. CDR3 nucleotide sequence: TGTGCCAGCAGCCCGTTACTGACTTTC. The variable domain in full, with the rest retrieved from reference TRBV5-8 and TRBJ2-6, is EAGVTQSPTHLIKTRGQQATLRCSPISGHTSVYWYQQALGLGLQFLLWYDEGEERNRGNFPPRFSGRQFPNYSSELNVNALELEDSALYLCASSPLLTFGAGSRLTVL.

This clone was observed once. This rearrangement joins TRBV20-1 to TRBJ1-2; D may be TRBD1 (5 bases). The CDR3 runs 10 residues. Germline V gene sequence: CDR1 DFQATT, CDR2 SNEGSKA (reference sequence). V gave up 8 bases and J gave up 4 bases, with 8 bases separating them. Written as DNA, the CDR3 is TGCAGTTCTGACAGCTATGGCTACACCTTC. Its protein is CSSDSYGYTF.

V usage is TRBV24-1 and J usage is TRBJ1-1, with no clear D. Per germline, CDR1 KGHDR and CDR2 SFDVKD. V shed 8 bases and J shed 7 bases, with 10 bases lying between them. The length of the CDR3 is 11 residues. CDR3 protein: CATKSHGEAFF. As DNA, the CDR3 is TGTGCCACCAAGAGCCACGGTGAAGCTTTCTTT.

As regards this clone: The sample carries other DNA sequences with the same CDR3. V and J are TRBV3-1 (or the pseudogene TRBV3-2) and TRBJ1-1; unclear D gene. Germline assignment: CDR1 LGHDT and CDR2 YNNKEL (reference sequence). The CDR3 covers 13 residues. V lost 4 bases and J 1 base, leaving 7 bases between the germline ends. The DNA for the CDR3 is TGTGCCAGCAGCCGCGACTCGAACACTGAAGCTTTCTTT. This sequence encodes CASSRDSNTEAFF.

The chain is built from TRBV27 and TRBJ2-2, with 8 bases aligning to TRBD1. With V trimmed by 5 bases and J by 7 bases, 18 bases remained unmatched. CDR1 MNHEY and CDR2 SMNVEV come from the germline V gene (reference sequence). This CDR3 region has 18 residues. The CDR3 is CASSTTDRARGHDGELFF. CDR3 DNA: TGTGCCAGCAGTACTACGGACAGGGCGAGAGGTCATGACGGGGAGCTGTTTTTT.

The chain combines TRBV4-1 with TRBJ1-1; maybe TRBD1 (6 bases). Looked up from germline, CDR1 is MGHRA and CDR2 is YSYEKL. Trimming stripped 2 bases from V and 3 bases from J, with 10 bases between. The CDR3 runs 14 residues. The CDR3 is CASSQWDIYTEAFF. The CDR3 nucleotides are TGCGCCAGCAGCCAATGGGACATATACACTGAAGCTTTCTTT.

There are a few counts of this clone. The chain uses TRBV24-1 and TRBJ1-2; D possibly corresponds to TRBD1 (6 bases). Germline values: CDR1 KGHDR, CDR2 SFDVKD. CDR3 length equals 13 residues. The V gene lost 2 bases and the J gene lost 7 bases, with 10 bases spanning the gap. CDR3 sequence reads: CATSDSGQLGYTF. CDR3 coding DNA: TGTGCCACCAGTGATTCCGGACAGCTTGGCTACACCTTC.

The CDR3 DNA sequence: TGTGCCAGCAGCGTAGGACATAATAGCAATCAGCCCCAGCATTTT. It encodes CASSVGHNSNQPQHF. The rearrangement uses TRBV9 and TRBJ1-5; D not resolved. This CDR3 comprises 15 residues. Trimming shortened V by 0 bases and J by 0 bases, and 7 bases separated the two germline ends. The V gene's germline CDR1 is SGDLS and CDR2 YYNGEE.

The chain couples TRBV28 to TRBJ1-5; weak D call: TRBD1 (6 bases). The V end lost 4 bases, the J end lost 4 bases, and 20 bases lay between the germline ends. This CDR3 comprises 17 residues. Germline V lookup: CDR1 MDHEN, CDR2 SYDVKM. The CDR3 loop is CASSSPRGAGGNQPQHF. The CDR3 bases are TGTGCCAGCAGTTCGCCTCGGGGGGCAGGAGGAAATCAGCCCCAGCATTTT.